This T cell receptor beta chain was identified in a study of T cells in localized non-small cell lung cancer. Clones were read by immunoSEQ multiplex PCR, and TCRdb kept only the in-frame ones, dropping some. Of approximately 9,000 clones listed, just over 90% were seen once; the top ten hold about 7%. On this clone: Its antigen is currently unknown.

V lost 2 bases and J lost 2, with 6 bases in between. This CDR3 region has 13 residues. CDR1 is KGHSH and CDR2 is LQKENI in the germline V gene. Findings and caveats of the study: Tumor samples were not multi-region, leaving intratumor heterogeneity unexcluded. There were a median around 57 of the top 100 tumor clones appearing in adjacent lung. It was uninvolved adjacent lung that showed the highest T cell clonality, exceeding tumor.

The source is a woman aged 35-75 years with stage I squamous cell lung carcinoma. V gene TRBV18 combines with J gene TRBJ2-5; D call uncertain. This sample comprised peripheral blood, obtained before any cancer treatment. The CDR3 DNA reads TGTGCCAGCTCACCAAGCCAGCAAGAGACCCAGTACTTC. Translating gives CASSPSQQETQYF.